This T cell receptor beta chain is drawn from a study of response to subunit inactivated influenza vaccine. Findings and limits, study-wide: Authors suggested each seasonal influenza vaccination recruits few new T cells.

The CDR3 runs to 14 residues. V gave up 1 base and J gave up 1 base, with 6 bases separating them. Germline lookup yields CDR1 MNHEY and CDR2 SVGAGI. This clonotype was counted many times. Its target is not known. TCRdb re-analysed the RT-PCR reads in MiXCR, keeping a single row per CDR3 protein. The repertoire holds fewer than 700,000 distinct CDR3 sequences, over 10% seen once, with about 12% in the top ten. This TCR derives from a man in his fifties who received an inactivated influenza vaccine. Material: PBMCs from blood, obtained roughly 47 days after vaccination. J is TRBJ2-3 and V is TRBV6-5; tentatively, D is TRBD2 (5 bases). CDR3 nucleotide sequence: TGTGCCAGCAGTTACTGGCGGGGCACAGATACGCAGTATTTT. Amino acid sequence: CASSYWRGTDTQYF.